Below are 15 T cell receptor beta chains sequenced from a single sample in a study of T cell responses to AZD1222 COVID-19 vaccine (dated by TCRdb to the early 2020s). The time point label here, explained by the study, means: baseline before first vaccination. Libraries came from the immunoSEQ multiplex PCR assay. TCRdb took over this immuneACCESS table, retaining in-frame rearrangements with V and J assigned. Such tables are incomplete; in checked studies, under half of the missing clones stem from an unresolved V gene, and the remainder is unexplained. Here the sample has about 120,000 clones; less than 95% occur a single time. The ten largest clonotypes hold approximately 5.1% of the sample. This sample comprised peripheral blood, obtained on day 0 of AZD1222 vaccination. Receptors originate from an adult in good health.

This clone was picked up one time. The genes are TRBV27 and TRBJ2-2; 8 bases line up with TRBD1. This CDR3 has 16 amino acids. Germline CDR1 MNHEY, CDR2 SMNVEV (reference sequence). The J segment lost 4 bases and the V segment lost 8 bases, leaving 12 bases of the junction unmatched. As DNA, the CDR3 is TGTGCCAGCTCCATTCGCGGAACAGGGGGCACCGGGGAGCTGTTTTTT. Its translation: CASSIRGTGGTGELFF.

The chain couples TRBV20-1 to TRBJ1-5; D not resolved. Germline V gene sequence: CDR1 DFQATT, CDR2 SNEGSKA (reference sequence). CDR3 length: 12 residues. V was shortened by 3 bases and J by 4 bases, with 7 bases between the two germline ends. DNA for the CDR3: TGCAGTGCTAGTGAGAGTAATCAGCCCCAGCATTTT. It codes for CSASESNQPQHF.

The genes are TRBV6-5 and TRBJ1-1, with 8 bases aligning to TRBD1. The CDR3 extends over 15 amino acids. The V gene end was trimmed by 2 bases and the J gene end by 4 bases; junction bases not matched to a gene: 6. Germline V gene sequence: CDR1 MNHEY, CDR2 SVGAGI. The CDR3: CASSYGVQGATEAFF. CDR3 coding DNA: TGTGCCAGCAGTTACGGGGTCCAGGGGGCCACTGAAGCTTTCTTT.

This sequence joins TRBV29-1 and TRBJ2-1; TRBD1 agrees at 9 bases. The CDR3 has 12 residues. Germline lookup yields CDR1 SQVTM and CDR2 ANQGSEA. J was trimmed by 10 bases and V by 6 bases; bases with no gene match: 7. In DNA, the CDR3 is TGCAGCGTGGGACAGGGTTCGGGGGAGCAGTTCTTC. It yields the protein CSVGQGSGEQFF.

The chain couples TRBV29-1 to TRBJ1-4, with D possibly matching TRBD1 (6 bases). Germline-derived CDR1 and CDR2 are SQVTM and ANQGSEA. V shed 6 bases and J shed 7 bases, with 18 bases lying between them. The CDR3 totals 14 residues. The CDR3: CSVRGGGLREKLFF. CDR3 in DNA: TGCAGCGTCCGAGGGGGGGGGCTACGTGAAAAACTGTTTTTT.

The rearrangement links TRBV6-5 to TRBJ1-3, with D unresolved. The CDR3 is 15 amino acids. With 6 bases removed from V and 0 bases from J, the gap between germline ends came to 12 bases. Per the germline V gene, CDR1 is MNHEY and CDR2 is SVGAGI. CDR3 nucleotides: TGTGCCAGCAGCCTTCAGATCAGCTCTGGAAACACCATATATTTT. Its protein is CASSLQISSGNTIYF.

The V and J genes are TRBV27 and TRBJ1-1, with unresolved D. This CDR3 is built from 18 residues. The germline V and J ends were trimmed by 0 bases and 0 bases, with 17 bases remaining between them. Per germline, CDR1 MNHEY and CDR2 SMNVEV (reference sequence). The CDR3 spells CASSLSRPRGRVNTEAFF. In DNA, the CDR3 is TGTGCCAGCAGTTTATCGAGGCCCCGGGGTCGGGTGAACACTGAAGCTTTCTTT.

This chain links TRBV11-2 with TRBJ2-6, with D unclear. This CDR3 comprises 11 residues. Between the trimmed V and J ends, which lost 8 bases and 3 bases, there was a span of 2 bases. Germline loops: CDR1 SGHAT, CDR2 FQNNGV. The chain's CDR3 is CASRGANVLTF. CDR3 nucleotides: TGTGCCAGCCGTGGGGCCAACGTCCTGACTTTC.

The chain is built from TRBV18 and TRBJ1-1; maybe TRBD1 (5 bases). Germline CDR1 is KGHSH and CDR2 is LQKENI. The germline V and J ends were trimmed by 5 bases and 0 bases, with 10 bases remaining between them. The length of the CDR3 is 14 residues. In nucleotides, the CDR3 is TGTGCCAGCTCAAGTACAGGCTTGAACACTGAAGCTTTCTTT. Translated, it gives CASSSTGLNTEAFF.

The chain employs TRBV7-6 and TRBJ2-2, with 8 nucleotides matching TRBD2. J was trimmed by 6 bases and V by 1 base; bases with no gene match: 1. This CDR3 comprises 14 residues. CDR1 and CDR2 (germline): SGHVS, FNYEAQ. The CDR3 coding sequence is TGTGCCAGCAGCTTAGAAGCGGGAGCCGGGGAGCTGTTTTTT. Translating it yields CASSLEAGAGELFF.

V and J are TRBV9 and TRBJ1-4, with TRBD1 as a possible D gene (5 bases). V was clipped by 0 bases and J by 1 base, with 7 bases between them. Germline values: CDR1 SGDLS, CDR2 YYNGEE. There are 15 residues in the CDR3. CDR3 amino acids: CASSVERGTNEKLFF. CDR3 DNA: TGTGCCAGCAGCGTAGAAAGGGGAACTAATGAAAAACTGTTTTTT.

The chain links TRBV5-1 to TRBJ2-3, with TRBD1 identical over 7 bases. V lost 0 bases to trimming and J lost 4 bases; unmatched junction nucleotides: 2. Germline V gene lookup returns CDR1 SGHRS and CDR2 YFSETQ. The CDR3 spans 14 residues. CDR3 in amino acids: CASSLGQGADTQYF. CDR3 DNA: TGCGCCAGCAGCTTGGGACAGGGCGCAGATACGCAGTATTTT.

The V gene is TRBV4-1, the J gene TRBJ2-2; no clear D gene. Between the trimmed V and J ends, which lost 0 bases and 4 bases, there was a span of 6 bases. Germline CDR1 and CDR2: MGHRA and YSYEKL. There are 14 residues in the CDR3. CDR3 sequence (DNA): TGCGCCAGCAGCCAAGACAGACCCACCGGGGAGCTGTTTTTT. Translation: CASSQDRPTGELFF.

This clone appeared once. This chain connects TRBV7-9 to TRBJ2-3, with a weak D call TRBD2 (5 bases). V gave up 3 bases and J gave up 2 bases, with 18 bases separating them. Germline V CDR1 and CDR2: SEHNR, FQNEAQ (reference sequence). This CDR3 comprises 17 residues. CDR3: CASSFQLRTGSTDTQYF. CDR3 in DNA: TGTGCCAGCAGCTTTCAATTGCGTACGGGGTCCACAGATACGCAGTATTTT.

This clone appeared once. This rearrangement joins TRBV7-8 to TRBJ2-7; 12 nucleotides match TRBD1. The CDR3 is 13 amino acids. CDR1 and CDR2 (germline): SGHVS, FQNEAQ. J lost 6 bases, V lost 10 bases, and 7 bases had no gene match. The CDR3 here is CAIRDRGPGEQYF. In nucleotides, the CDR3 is TGTGCCATCAGGGACAGGGGGCCGGGCGAGCAGTACTTC.